This TCR beta chain was retrieved from a study of blood T cell repertoires in COVID-19. Trimming took off 6 bases at V and 2 bases at J, with 5 bases between the two ends. This CDR3 has 10 amino acids. CDR1 and CDR2 from the germline V gene are DFQATT and SNEGSKA (reference sequence). As handled by the study authors: Quantification of nucleated cells was approximated via reference gene primer amplification. Here immunoSEQ multiplex PCR was the method, and the copy in TCRdb shows in-frame clones only, minus some. V and J calls and clone size are as listed in that table; D and trimming were resolved from the DNA. The sample records fewer than 300,000 clones, roughly 89% being singletons.

The source of this sequence is a man aged 40-55 years who had recovered from COVID-19. The V gene is TRBV20-1, the J gene TRBJ2-7, with D unclear. Sequenced input: PBMCs or T cells enriched from blood (not recorded which). CDR3 DNA: TGCAGTGCCAACACCTACGAGCAGTACTTC. It translates to CSANTYEQYF.